This T cell receptor beta chain is drawn from a study of OX40 agonist ivuxolimab in advanced cancers. Study details: Previous treatment with anti-PD-1, anti-PD-L1 or anti-CTLA-4 therapy was allowed; 40% had received some. Notes on the study in general: Clones of CD4+ and CD8+ blood T cells grew by week 6 at doses of 0.1 to 3.0 mg/kg. On average, CD8+ T cells had more expanded clones than CD4+.

The germline CDR1 and CDR2 sequences are SGHRS and YFSETQ. CDR3 length: 15 residues. V lost 7 bases, J lost 6 bases, and 21 bases lay in between. Generated by immunoSEQ multiplex PCR, the TCRdb table keeps only in-frame clones and is missing some. The table records 60,000 to 65,000 clones, 80% to 90% of them present only once. Notes on this clone: Antigen: not known.

Sampling times: baseline, cycle 4 day 1, cycle 7 day 1. The material sequenced was CD4+ or CD8+ T cells sorted from blood, taken in a trial of the OX40 agonist ivuxolimab. This chain uses TRBV5-1 with TRBJ2-3; the D gene is possibly TRBD2 (9 bases). This clonotype originated in an adult with an advanced solid tumor such as melanoma, head and neck, liver or kidney cancer. DNA of the CDR3: TGCGCCAGCCAGGGGGCTCTAACTAGCGGGGATACGCAGTATTTT. Encoded protein: CASQGALTSGDTQYF.